This T cell receptor beta chain emerged from a study of long-term antiretroviral therapy in people with HIV. They ran version v3.0 of the immunoSEQ assay at survey level. Sequencing efforts were directed toward about 35,000-50,000 T-cell genomes per sample. The assay was immunoSEQ multiplex PCR, and TCRdb's table has in-frame clones only and misses some. The sample lists roughly 20,000 clones; around nine tenths were seen once. A note on this clone: Its antigen remains unidentified.

CDR3 size: 16 residues. Germline trimming cut 6 bases from V and 1 base from J; bases unmatched to any gene: 7. The germline CDR1 and CDR2 sequences are MNHNY and SVGAGI (reference sequence). It was in the United States that all participants with HIV were treated. Study outcomes and limitations: Patients on ART gained diversity, which nonetheless stayed below transplant donor controls.

The input for sequencing was unsorted PBMCs, taken 0.5 years after starting antiretroviral therapy. The receptor was derived from a man aged 35 to 55 with HIV. This rearrangement joins TRBV6-6 to TRBJ1-4; 8 nucleotides line up with TRBD1. CDR3 sequence (DNA): TGTGCCAGCAGCCAAGGACAGGGTCTAACTAATGAAAAACTGTTTTTT. Protein: CASSQGQGLTNEKLFF.